The sequence of this T cell receptor (beta chain) was determined in a study of T-cell reconstitution after alpha-beta-depleted transplantation in children. Trimming at V came to 10 bases and at J to 4 bases, leaving 7 bases not matched to a gene. This CDR3 comprises 14 residues. CDR1 SEHNR and CDR2 FQNEAQ come from the germline V gene (reference sequence). Unique molecular identifiers featured in how the TCRbeta library was prepared. From the PCR reads, TCRdb called clonotypes with MiXCR, one entry per CDR3 protein. Among about 500,000 distinct CDR3 sequences listed, around a third were seen once. The TCR comes from a human donor who donated a stem cell graft to a child with aplastic anemia. Source: PBMCs from the stem cell graft donor, taken from the stem cell graft. The chain has TRBV7-9 and TRBJ1-1; 12 nucleotides agree with TRBD1. CDR3: CAIGTGGWGTEAFF. CDR3 nucleotide sequence: TGTGCCATCGGGACAGGGGGCTGGGGCACTGAAGCTTTCTTT.